The 24 T cell receptor beta chains below come from one sample, sequenced in a study of OX40 agonist ivuxolimab in advanced cancers. The data were produced by immunoSEQ multiplex PCR, yet TCRdb's version contains in-frame clones alone and is incomplete. The sample contains 95,000 to 150,000 clones, approximately 92% of which appear only once. Sequenced material: CD4+ or CD8+ T cells sorted from blood, taken in a trial of the OX40 agonist ivuxolimab. The origin of the receptors is an adult with an advanced solid tumor such as melanoma, head and neck, liver or kidney cancer.

The chain uses TRBV19 and TRBJ2-7; 10 positions match TRBD2. Trimming took 5 bases from V and 6 from J; bases not matched to a gene: 10. CDR3 length equals 15 residues. CDR1 is LNHDA and CDR2 is SQIVND in the germline V gene (reference sequence). The CDR3 nucleotides read TGTGCCAGTAGTGTGTTAGCGGGGGGTCATCTCGAGCAGTACTTC. Protein sequence: CASSVLAGGHLEQYF.

The genes are TRBV7-3 and TRBJ2-2; weak D call: TRBD2 (5 bases). V lost 5 bases, J lost 1 base, and 11 bases lay in between. Germline CDR1 is SGHTA and CDR2 is FQGTGA. The CDR3 has 15 residues. For the CDR3, the DNA is TGTGCCAGCAGCCCTCTAAGCGGGAACACCGGGGAGCTGTTTTTT. Protein product: CASSPLSGNTGELFF.

V and J are TRBV7-6 and TRBJ2-5, with 8 bases that match TRBD2. V was clipped by 6 bases and J by 1 base; unmatched bases: 13. The CDR3 extends over 17 amino acids. The germline CDR1 and CDR2 sequences are SGHVS and FNYEAQ. The CDR3 bases are TGTGCCAGCAGTTTTAGGGTAGTAGCGGGGTCCCAAGAGACCCAGTACTTC. Amino acids: CASSFRVVAGSQETQYF.

The chain joins TRBV5-4 to TRBJ2-3; D possibly corresponds to TRBD2 (6 bases). The CDR3 has 13 residues. Deletions cut 0 bases from V and 5 bases from J, with 7 bases between. Germline loops: CDR1 SGHNT, CDR2 YYREEE (reference sequence). For the CDR3, the DNA is TGTGCCAGCAGCTTGGAGGGAGGAGATACGCAGTATTTT. Encoded protein: CASSLEGGDTQYF.

The rearrangement uses TRBV9 and TRBJ2-3; D is undetermined. The V gene's germline CDR1 is SGDLS and CDR2 YYNGEE. V was clipped by 6 bases and J by 1 base, with 15 bases between them. This CDR3 is built from 15 residues. The CDR3 reads CASTVYGEGTDTQYF. CDR3 DNA: TGTGCCAGCACCGTCTACGGCGAGGGCACAGATACGCAGTATTTT.

This clone has just a few counts. The chain uses TRBV7-2 and TRBJ1-5; perhaps TRBD1 as D (6 bases). Germline CDR1 reads SGHTA; CDR2 reads FQGNSA. The CDR3 has 15 amino acids. Between the trimmed V and J ends, which lost 4 bases and 7 bases, there was a span of 17 bases. DNA for the CDR3: TGTGCCAGCAGCTATCTTGGGGGGGCGGGACAGCCCCAGCATTTT. This translates into CASSYLGGAGQPQHF.

This clone occurred once. J is TRBJ2-6 and V is TRBV18, with D possibly being TRBD1 (5 bases). The germline gives CDR1 KGHSH, CDR2 LQKENI. Trimming shortened V by 0 bases and J by 2 bases, and 14 bases separated the two germline ends. This CDR3 contains 18 residues. The CDR3 sequence is CASSPPESRGAGANVLTF. In DNA form, the CDR3 reads TGTGCCAGCTCACCACCCGAGTCAAGGGGTGCTGGGGCCAACGTCCTGACTTTC.

The rearrangement joins TRBV5-4 to TRBJ1-2, with a tentative D call TRBD1 (6 bases). The CDR3 runs 15 residues. Trimming left V 7 bases short and J 1 base short, with 17 bases between. Per germline, CDR1 SGHNT and CDR2 YYREEE (reference sequence). CDR3 in DNA: TGTGCCAGCGGATCAAGGACAGCAAATAACTATGGCTACACCTTC. Protein sequence: CASGSRTANNYGYTF. The full variable domain, its missing parts supplied by reference TRBV5-4 and TRBJ1-2, is ETGVTQSPTHLIKTRGQQVTLRCSSQSGHNTVSWYQQALGQGPQFIFQYYREEENGRGNFPPRFSGLQFPNYSSELNVNALELDDSALYLCASGSRTANNYGYTFGSGTRLTVV.

Here the CDR3 DNA reads TGCGCCAGCAGCCGCGGGGGCCCCAATCAGCCCCAGCATTTT. Translated, it gives CASSRGGPNQPQHF. The chain has TRBV5-1 and TRBJ1-5, with D possibly matching TRBD1 (6 bases). Trimming shortened V by 4 bases and J by 3 bases, and 11 bases separated the two germline ends. In germline, CDR1 is SGHRS, CDR2 YFSETQ. The CDR3 contains 14 residues.

This clone was detected only a few times. The chain employs TRBV10-2 and TRBJ1-6; D is uncertain. The V end was cut by 8 bases, the J end by 8 bases, with 10 bases between. CDR3 length: 12 amino acids. CDR1 and CDR2 from the germline V gene are WSHSY and SAAADI. CDR3 amino acids: CASGFADSPLHF. The CDR3 DNA sequence: TGCGCCAGCGGGTTCGCCGATTCACCCCTCCACTTT.

The CDR3 coding sequence is TGTGCCAGCAGCTTCACCGCGGACGTAACTGGGGCCAACGTCCTGACTTTC. This gives the protein CASSFTADVTGANVLTF. This chain joins TRBV7-3 and TRBJ2-6; D remains unclear. Germline CDR1 reads SGHTA; CDR2 reads FQGTGA. The CDR3 is 17 residues long. The V gene lost 3 bases and the J gene lost 2 bases, with 14 bases spanning the gap.

This chain joins TRBV7-2 and TRBJ1-1; no definite D call. The CDR3 is 14 residues long. Trimming took off 5 bases at V and 1 base at J, with 11 bases between the two ends. CDR1 and CDR2 from the germline V gene are SGHTA and FQGNSA. CDR3 coding DNA: TGTGCCAGCAGCGCGCAGACGGGGAACACTGAAGCTTTCTTT. Amino acid sequence: CASSAQTGNTEAFF.

The chain couples TRBV6-5 to TRBJ1-2, with D possibly matching TRBD1 (6 bases). The CDR3 consists of 14 residues. Germline V CDR1 and CDR2: MNHEY, SVGAGI. Trimming removed 6 bases from V and 3 bases from J, with 14 bases in between. CDR3 DNA sequence: TGTGCCAGCAGATCCACCACAGGGTACTATGGCTACACCTTC. Translating it yields CASRSTTGYYGYTF.

This clone was recorded only once. The chain recombines TRBV28 with TRBJ1-2, with D perhaps TRBD1 (5 bases). CDR1 and CDR2 from the germline V gene are MDHEN and SYDVKM. The CDR3 extends over 16 amino acids. Deletions cut 6 bases from V and 2 bases from J, with 19 bases between. CDR3 nucleotides: TGTGCCAGCAGCAGGCTTGGGCAGGGCGGGAACTATGGCTACACCTTC. Amino acid sequence: CASSRLGQGGNYGYTF.

This clone was observed a handful of times. The V gene is TRBV7-2, the J gene TRBJ1-6, with D hard to call. Trimming cost V 6 bases and J 6 bases, with 6 bases left between them. The CDR3 covers 12 residues. The germline CDR1 and CDR2 sequences are SGHTA and FQGNSA. The CDR3 loop reads CASRASNSPLHF. In nucleotides, the CDR3 is TGTGCCAGCAGAGCCAGTAATTCACCCCTCCACTTT.

J is TRBJ2-7 and V is TRBV28, with 9 positions matching TRBD1. The CDR3 has 15 residues. The V gene's germline CDR1 is MDHEN and CDR2 SYDVKM. The junction had 3 bases not matched to a gene; V was cut back by 2 bases and J by 1 base. The CDR3 here is CASSLGTGTSYEQYF. The CDR3 nucleotides read TGTGCCAGCAGTTTAGGGACAGGGACTTCCTACGAGCAGTACTTC.

J is TRBJ1-2 and V is TRBV4-2; the D gene is possibly TRBD1 (6 bases). V dropped 5 bases and J dropped 14 bases, with 21 bases sitting between them. The CDR3 contains 13 residues. CDR1 LGHNA and CDR2 YNFKEQ come from the germline V gene. CDR3 sequence: CASSSQGQMTYTF. In nucleotides, the CDR3 is TGTGCCAGCAGCTCTCAAGGACAGATGACCTATACCTTC.

The V call is TRBV5-6, the J call TRBJ1-5; D is ambiguous. This CDR3 comprises 16 residues. CDR1 SGHDT and CDR2 YYEEEE come from the germline V gene. Between the trimmed V and J ends, which lost 1 base and 2 bases, there was a span of 13 bases. Here the CDR3 DNA reads TGTGCCAGCAGCTTGTTAGCTAAACATGGCAATCAGCCCCAGCATTTT. Its protein is CASSLLAKHGNQPQHF.

In DNA, the CDR3 is TGTGCCAGCAGTGGGGATACAAACACTGAAGCTTTCTTT. It encodes CASSGDTNTEAFF. The chain recombines TRBV2 with TRBJ1-1; D remains unclear. V was trimmed by 4 bases and J by 2 bases, leaving 8 bases between them. The CDR3 loop spans 13 amino acids. CDR1 is SNHLY and CDR2 is FYNNEI in the germline V gene.

The chain joins TRBV18 to TRBJ2-5, with no clear D. This CDR3 has 13 residues. The V end was cut by 2 bases, the J end by 3 bases, with 7 bases between. Germline loops: CDR1 KGHSH, CDR2 LQKENI. The CDR3 DNA follows: TGTGCCAGCTCACCAGATGCTAAAGAGACCCAGTACTTC. Amino acid sequence: CASSPDAKETQYF.

For the CDR3, the DNA is TGTGCCAGCAGATTAACTAGCGGGAGCTCGTACGAGCAGTACTTC. This sequence encodes CASRLTSGSSYEQYF. This chain joins TRBV6-5 and TRBJ2-7; 11 nucleotides agree with TRBD2. CDR3 length equals 15 residues. The junction had 8 bases not matched to a gene; V was cut back by 6 bases and J by 4 bases. CDR1 MNHEY and CDR2 SVGAGI come from the germline V gene.

The V and J genes are TRBV6-5 and TRBJ2-3; D unclear. Trimming took off 0 bases at V and 5 bases at J, with 6 bases between the two ends. The germline CDR1 and CDR2 sequences are MNHEY and SVGAGI. This CDR3 has 13 amino acids. CDR3 nucleotides: TGTGCCAGCAGTTACTCGCTGGGAGATACGCAGTATTTT. Amino acids: CASSYSLGDTQYF.

The V and J genes are TRBV2 and TRBJ2-7; D is unclear. V lost 5 bases and J lost 0, with 5 bases in between. Germline-derived CDR1 and CDR2 are SNHLY and FYNNEI. The CDR3 runs to 12 residues. The CDR3 bases are TGTGCCAGCAGTCCGAGCTCCTACGAGCAGTACTTC. It encodes CASSPSSYEQYF. Together with reference TRBV2 and TRBJ2-7, the CDR3 gives the full variable domain: EPEVTQTPSHQVTQMGQEVILRCVPISNHLYFYWYRQILGQKVEFLVSFYNNEISEKSEIFDDQFSVERPDGSNFTLKIRSTKLEDSAMYFCASSPSSYEQYFGPGTRLTVT.

This rearrangement joins TRBV21-1 to TRBJ2-7; the table calls TRBD2, which could not be checked here. TRBV21-1 is described as a pseudogene. The CDR3 extends over 14 amino acids. In nucleotides, the CDR3 is TGTGCCAGCCCACGGGGGGGAGGGTGCTACGAGCAGTACTTC. Its protein is CASPRGGGCYEQYF.